This T cell receptor beta chain is from a study of neurological immune-mediated disorders. There are many counts of this clonotype. TCRdb reprocessed the 5' RACE reads via MiXCR and lists one record per CDR3 protein. In the table there are tens of thousands of distinct CDR3 sequences, roughly a sixth of which are singletons. With 6 bases removed from V and 7 bases from J, the gap between germline ends came to 21 bases. The CDR3 spans 15 residues. This rearrangement joins TRBV12-3 or TRBV12-4 to TRBJ1-2; perhaps TRBD1 as D (5 bases). The source material was CD8+ T cells from blood. The sequence was obtained from a woman aged 18-35 years with multiple sclerosis. CDR3 DNA sequence: TGTGCCAGCAGCACCGCCGGGACTCGCCGGGGTGGCTACACCTTC. This encodes CASSTAGTRRGGYTF.